Described below is a single T cell receptor (beta chain) sequence and its context. Germline V lookup: CDR1 LGHDT, CDR2 YNNKEL (reference sequence). The CDR3 covers 15 residues. Deletions cut 6 bases from V and 4 bases from J, with 18 bases between. This specimen belongs to a study of blood T cell repertoires in COVID-19. About the research overall: Material from acute and convalescent COVID-19 was sourced from the United States, Italy and Spain. T cells, B-cell-depleted T cells, or PBMCs provided the cDNA or gDNA that served as material.

Per the study methods: Amplification of reference gene primers provided the estimated nucleated cell counts. Libraries were prepared by immunoSEQ multiplex PCR; TCRdb keeps only in-frame clonotypes and omits some of them. V and J calls and clone size are those listed in that table; D and trimming were worked out from the DNA. The data contain under 300,000 clones, 81% of them singletons. The receptor's source is a woman in her sixties or seventies with active or convalescent COVID-19. Sample: peripheral blood. The chain links TRBV3-1 (or the pseudogene TRBV3-2) to TRBJ1-2; D gene unclear. The CDR3 is CASSPLDSYSYGYTF. The CDR3 bases are TGTGCCAGCAGTCCCCTGGACTCATATAGCTATGGCTACACCTTC.